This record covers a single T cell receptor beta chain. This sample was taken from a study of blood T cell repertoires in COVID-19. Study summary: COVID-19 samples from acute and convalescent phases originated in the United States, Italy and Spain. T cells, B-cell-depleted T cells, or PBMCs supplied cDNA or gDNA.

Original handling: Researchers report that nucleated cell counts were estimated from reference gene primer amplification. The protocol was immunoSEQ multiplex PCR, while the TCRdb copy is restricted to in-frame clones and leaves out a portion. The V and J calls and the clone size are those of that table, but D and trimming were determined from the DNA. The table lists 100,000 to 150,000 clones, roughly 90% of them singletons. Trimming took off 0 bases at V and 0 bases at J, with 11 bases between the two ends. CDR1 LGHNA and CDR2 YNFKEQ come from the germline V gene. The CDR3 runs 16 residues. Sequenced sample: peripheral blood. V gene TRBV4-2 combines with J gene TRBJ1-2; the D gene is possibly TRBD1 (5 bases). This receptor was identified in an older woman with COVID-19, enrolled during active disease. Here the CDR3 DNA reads TGTGCCAGCAGCCAAGAAAAACAGGTGCCTAACTATGGCTACACCTTC. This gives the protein CASSQEKQVPNYGYTF.